Listed below are T cell receptor beta chains from one sample, sequenced in a study of shared clonotypes between healthy human individuals. Sequencing was performed with immunoSEQ multiplex PCR; in TCRdb, only in-frame clones are kept and a portion is missing. The sample records millions of clones, around 96% being singletons. Sequencing input: naive CD8+ T cells sorted from blood. The source of these receptors is a man aged 18 to 30 in good health. Each CDR3 is given with its conserved first and last residue. Each record gives: V gene, CDR3 protein.

V gene: TRBV2
CDR3 protein: CASFRASGSGSYEQYF

V gene: TRBV11-2
CDR3 protein: CASSVGLAGTTYEQYF

V gene: TRBV29-1
CDR3 protein: CSVETDYYEQYF

V gene: TRBV7-9
CDR3 protein: CASSLVYGQGTGELFF

V gene: TRBV19
CDR3 protein: CASQGVNYNEQFF

V gene: TRBV29-1
CDR3 protein: CSVESVGANVLTF

V gene: TRBV6-5
CDR3 protein: CASRVPGSQDTQYF

V gene: TRBV7-9
CDR3 protein: CASSLSSGPSSYEQYF

V gene: TRBV21-1
CDR3 protein: CASSKGTSGHYYEQYF

V gene: TRBV19
CDR3 protein: CASSINMNNEQFF

V gene: TRBV11-2
CDR3 protein: CASSSPGTGWGYTF

V gene: TRBV28
CDR3 protein: CASSLDSEKLFF

V gene: TRBV5-6
CDR3 protein: CASSSTGFSYNEQFF

V gene: TRBV7-9
CDR3 protein: CASSLSGVGPHEQYF

V gene: TRBV29-1
CDR3 protein: CSVGYGTGEAFF

V gene: TRBV5-4
CDR3 protein: CASSLAPGERSNEQFF

V gene: TRBV9
CDR3 protein: CASTLGTGGRNGYTF

V gene: TRBV11-2
CDR3 protein: CASRIPGTGELFF

V gene: TRBV15
CDR3 protein: CATSRDQGTYYEQYF

V gene: TRBV9
CDR3 protein: CASSAASGSSYNEQFF

V gene: TRBV28
CDR3 protein: CASSFTGVAEAFF

V gene: TRBV13
CDR3 protein: CASSETGSGQYF

V gene: TRBV4-1
CDR3 protein: CASSLGQGSYEQYF

V gene: TRBV5-1
CDR3 protein: CASSLTGMNTEAFF

V gene: TRBV11-3
CDR3 protein: CASSSYQGNEQFF

V gene: TRBV15
CDR3 protein: CATSGGQGGDYEQYF

V gene: TRBV7-9
CDR3 protein: CASSLKGLSGGSSYEQYF

V gene: TRBV11-2
CDR3 protein: CASSLDMREQFF

V gene: TRBV6-5
CDR3 protein: CASSYGEGAAFF

V gene: TRBV5-4
CDR3 protein: CATGVDGTVETQYF

V gene: TRBV7-9
CDR3 protein: CASSFRGGQGNTGELFF

V gene: TRBV7-9
CDR3 protein: CASSPGSSGNTIYF

V gene: TRBV19
CDR3 protein: CASSTLAGEETQYF

V gene: TRBV5-4
CDR3 protein: CASSLDGDWGFYGYTF

V gene: TRBV5-1
CDR3 protein: CASSQGVVMNTEAFF

V gene: TRBV7-9
CDR3 protein: CASSFRPVDGELFF

V gene: TRBV7-2
CDR3 protein: CASSRLVGVDTQYF

V gene: TRBV4-1
CDR3 protein: CASSHRTGNSYEQYF

V gene: TRBV30
CDR3 protein: CAWSPRWGELAKNIQYF

V gene: TRBV11-2
CDR3 protein: CASRLGWDYGYTF

V gene: TRBV14
CDR3 protein: CASSQDLGGGEYEQYF

V gene: TRBV30
CDR3 protein: CAWSPGGGEYGYTF

V gene: TRBV7-6
CDR3 protein: CASSPAAGEDSEQFF

V gene: TRBV6-6
CDR3 protein: CASSPTGAANEKLFF

V gene: TRBV6-6
CDR3 protein: CASSSGVAVAYEQYF